The sequence of this TCR beta chain was determined in a study of CD8+ T cells in alopecia areata. The wider study: Scoring of treated patients' severity used the percentage of affected scalp area.

Treatment in this sample: oral pan-JAK inhibitor, 5-10 mg twice daily. CDR1 is MNHEY and CDR2 is SMNVEV in the germline V gene (reference sequence). The CDR3 is 14 amino acids. V gave up 5 bases and J gave up 4 bases, with 14 bases separating them. Study outcomes and limitations: Tofacitinib delivered significant drops in scalp clonality and in expanded CD8+ clones among the top 100. Under tofacitinib, numerous expanded lesional clonotypes remained detectable in scalp and blood.

Extracted RNA was reverse transcribed into cDNA, the sequencing template. TCRdb's copy holds only in-frame clones and misses some; the assay was immunoSEQ multiplex PCR. This sample yields roughly 220,000 clones, of which over 60% are seen a single time; more than 0.95% belongs to the top ten. Concerning this clone: The antigen is not known.

The TCR sequence derives from a human donor with alopecia areata. The material was CD4+ T cells sorted from blood, obtained at week 44, from a patient treated with tofacitinib. The rearrangement joins TRBV27 to TRBJ1-1; D is unresolved. The CDR3 DNA reads as TGTGCCAGCAGTCGTACGGGTCTAGGCACTGAAGCTTTCTTT. This translates into CASSRTGLGTEAFF.